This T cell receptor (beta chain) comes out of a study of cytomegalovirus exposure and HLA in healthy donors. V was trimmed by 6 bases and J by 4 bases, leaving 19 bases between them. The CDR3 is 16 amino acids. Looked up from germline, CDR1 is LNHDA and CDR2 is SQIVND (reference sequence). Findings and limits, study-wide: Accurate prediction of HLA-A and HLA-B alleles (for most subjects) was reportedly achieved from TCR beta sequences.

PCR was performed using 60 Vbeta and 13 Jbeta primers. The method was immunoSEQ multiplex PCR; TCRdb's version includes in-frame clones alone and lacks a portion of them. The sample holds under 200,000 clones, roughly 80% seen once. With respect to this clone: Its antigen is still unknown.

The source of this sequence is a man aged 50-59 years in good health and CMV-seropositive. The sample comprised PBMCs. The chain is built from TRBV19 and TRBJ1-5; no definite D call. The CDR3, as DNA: TGTGCCAGTAGCCCTGGATGGGGAGTGGGAAATCAGCCCCAGCATTTT. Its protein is CASSPGWGVGNQPQHF.